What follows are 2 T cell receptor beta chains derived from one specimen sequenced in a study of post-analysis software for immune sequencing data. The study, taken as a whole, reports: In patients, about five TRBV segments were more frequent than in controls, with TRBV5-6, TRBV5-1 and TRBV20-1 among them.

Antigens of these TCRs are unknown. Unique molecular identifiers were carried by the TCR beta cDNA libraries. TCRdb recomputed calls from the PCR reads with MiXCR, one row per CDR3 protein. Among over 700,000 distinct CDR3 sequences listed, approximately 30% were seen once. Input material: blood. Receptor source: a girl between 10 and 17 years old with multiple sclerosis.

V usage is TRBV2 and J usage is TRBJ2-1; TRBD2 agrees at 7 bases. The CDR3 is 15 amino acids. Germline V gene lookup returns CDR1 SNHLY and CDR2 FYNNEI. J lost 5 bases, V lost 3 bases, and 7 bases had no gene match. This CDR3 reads CASSDRASGNNEQFF. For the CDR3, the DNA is TGTGCCAGCAGTGATCGGGCTAGCGGAAACAATGAGCAGTTCTTC.

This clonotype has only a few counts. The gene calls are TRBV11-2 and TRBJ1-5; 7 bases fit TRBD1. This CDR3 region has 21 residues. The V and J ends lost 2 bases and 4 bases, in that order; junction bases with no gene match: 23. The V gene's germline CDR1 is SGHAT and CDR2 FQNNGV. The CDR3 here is CASSLWSRDSLNFSQNQPQHF. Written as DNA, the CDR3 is TGTGCCAGCAGCTTATGGTCTCGGGACAGCCTAAATTTCTCCCAAAATCAGCCCCAGCATTTT.